Listed below are T cell receptor beta chains from one sample, sequenced in a study of brain metastases from non-small cell lung cancer. Repertoires were generated with immunoSEQ multiplex PCR, while TCRdb's copy carries only in-frame clones and drops some. The sample lists 1,000 or so clones; about nine tenths were seen once. Sequenced: primary lung tumor tissue. The source of these receptors is a donor at least 40 years old with non-small cell lung cancer. CDR3s include the opening cysteine and the closing phenylalanine or tryptophan. Each record gives: V gene, D gene, J gene, clone size, CDR3 protein, CDR3 DNA. A D gene is named only where the DNA matches it firmly. The size of a clone is reported for some rows only, either as once, few or many, or as a class for expanded clones.

TRBV18	TRBD1	TRBJ1-1	.	CASSPLLQGMNTEAFF	TGTGCCAGCTCACCATTATTACAGGGGATGAACACTGAAGCTTTCTTT
TRBV19	TRBD1	TRBJ1-2	.	CASSIPGGEGYTF	TGTGCCAGTAGTATACCAGGGGGCGAGGGCTACACCTTC
TRBV24-1	.	TRBJ2-1	.	CATSDLEVRAGNEQFF	TGTGCCACCAGTGATTTGGAGGTTAGAGCGGGCAATGAGCAGTTCTTC
TRBV5-1	.	TRBJ1-3	few	CASSLDGGLSGNTIYF	TGCGCCAGCAGCCTAGACGGGGGGCTGTCTGGAAACACCATATATTTT
TRBV2	.	TRBJ1-4	.	CASSAVRGHEKLFF	TGTGCCAGCAGTGCGGTCAGGGGACATGAAAAACTGTTTTTT
TRBV11-3	TRBD2	TRBJ2-7	.	CASSLLAGGSAAYEQYF	TGTGCCAGCAGCTTACTGGCGGGAGGATCGGCTGCCTACGAGCAGTACTTC
TRBV12-3/TRBV12-4	.	TRBJ2-5	.	CASSLPPGTQYF	TGTGCCAGCAGTCTCCCCCCCGGGACCCAGTACTTC
TRBV27	.	TRBJ1-4	.	CASSLLYGTNEKLFF	TGTGCCAGCAGTTTATTATATGGAACTAATGAAAAACTGTTTTTT
TRBV11-3	TRBD1	TRBJ1-1	.	CASSENGGGAHWTGTEAFF	TGTGCCAGCAGCGAGAATGGAGGGGGCGCTCATTGGACCGGCACTGAAGCTTTCTTT
TRBV7-8	.	TRBJ2-4	.	CASSSEGLLAKNIQYF	TGTGCCAGCAGCTCAGAAGGACTCTTAGCCAAAAACATTCAGTACTTC
TRBV18	TRBD2	TRBJ2-1	.	CASSPLGLATNNEQFF	TGTGCCAGCTCACCACTCGGACTAGCGACAAACAATGAGCAGTTCTTC
TRBV5-1	TRBD2	TRBJ2-7	.	CASSPGLVIYEQYF	TGCGCCAGCAGCCCGGGACTAGTCATCTACGAGCAGTACTTC
TRBV6-5	TRBD1	TRBJ1-1	.	CASSYSPNRGGTEAFF	TGTGCCAGCAGTTACTCACCGAACAGGGGCGGCACTGAAGCTTTCTTT
TRBV2	.	TRBJ1-2	.	CAGTLEANYGYTF	TGTGCCGGAACATTGGAAGCTAACTATGGCTACACCTTC
TRBV5-4	.	TRBJ2-2	.	CASSLAGTHTGELFF	TGTGCCAGCAGCTTGGCCGGGACACACACCGGGGAGCTGTTTTTT
TRBV28	TRBD1	TRBJ2-7	once	CASCVSGGEQYF	TGTGCCAGCTGTGTGTCAGGGGGCGAGCAGTACTTC
TRBV11-3	.	TRBJ2-3	.	CANSSGRTDTQYF	TGTGCCAACAGCAGCGGTAGGACAGATACGCAGTATTTT
TRBV6-5	.	TRBJ2-3	.	CASSLSLVGTDTQYF	TGTGCCAGCAGCTTGAGTCTCGTTGGCACAGATACGCAGTATTTT
TRBV6-5	TRBD2	TRBJ2-1	.	CASSYSSGLAGNEQFF	TGTGCCAGCAGTTACTCGTCCGGTCTAGCGGGGAATGAGCAGTTCTTC
TRBV19	TRBD2	TRBJ2-3	.	CASSIDPGTSGPLYTQYF	TGTGCCAGTAGTATAGATCCTGGGACTAGCGGCCCCCTGTATACGCAGTATTTT
TRBV18	.	TRBJ2-2	.	CASSPQGNTGELFF	TGTGCCAGCTCCCCACAGGGGAACACCGGGGAGCTGTTTTTT
TRBV9	.	TRBJ2-2	.	CASSVGGSRTGELFF	TGTGCCAGCAGCGTAGGTGGCTCACGTACCGGGGAGCTGTTTTTT
TRBV5-1	.	TRBJ2-1	.	CASSYGTDSSYNEQFF	TGCGCCAGCAGCTATGGGACCGACAGCTCCTACAATGAGCAGTTCTTC
TRBV6-5	.	TRBJ2-7	.	CASSHRDGYEQYF	TGTGCCAGCAGTCACCGGGACGGCTACGAGCAGTACTTC
TRBV19	.	TRBJ2-7	.	CASSIGQRQLYEQYF	TGTGCCAGTAGTATTGGGCAGCGGCAACTCTACGAGCAGTACTTC
TRBV6-5	.	TRBJ1-6	.	CASSQTGQSPLHF	TGTGCCAGCAGCCAAACAGGGCAATCACCCCTCCACTTT
TRBV7-6	TRBD2	TRBJ2-7	.	CASSRGGAYEQYF	TGTGCCAGCAGCCGGGGGGGGGCCTACGAGCAGTACTTC
TRBV25-1	TRBD1	TRBJ1-1	.	CASSRDRGHTEAFF	TGTGCCAGCAGCCGGGACAGGGGGCACACTGAAGCTTTCTTT
TRBV9	.	TRBJ2-7	.	CASSVGLGDRYLSYEQYF	TGTGCCAGCAGCGTAGGGCTAGGGGACCGATACCTCTCCTACGAGCAGTACTTC
TRBV5-4	TRBD1	TRBJ2-2	.	CASSTDRGLTGELFF	TGTGCCAGCAGCACGGACAGGGGGTTAACCGGGGAGCTGTTTTTT
TRBV19	TRBD2	TRBJ2-1	.	CASNLAGFDNEQFF	TGTGCCAGTAATCTAGCGGGATTCGACAATGAGCAGTTCTTC
TRBV21-1	.	TRBJ1-4	.	CASRRKNEKLFF	TGTGCCAGCAGACGGAAAAATGAAAAACTGTTTTTT
TRBV3-1/TRBV3-2	.	TRBJ2-1	.	CASSQELLPNEQFF	TGTGCCAGCAGCCAAGAACTACTTCCGAATGAGCAGTTCTTC
TRBV30	.	TRBJ2-3	.	CARGHRRADTQYF	TGTGCCCGGGGGCACAGGCGCGCAGATACGCAGTATTTT
TRBV5-4	.	TRBJ2-2	.	CASSRTSYTGELFF	TGTGCCAGTAGCCGTACTTCCTACACCGGGGAGTTGTTTTTT
TRBV24-1	.	TRBJ1-2	.	CATSDPRTAGYTF	TGTGCCACCAGTGATCCGCGGACAGCGGGTTACACCTTC
TRBV28	.	TRBJ1-1	.	CASNDPNTEAFF	TGTGCCAGCAACGACCCGAACACTGAAGCTTTCTTT
TRBV6-5	TRBD1	TRBJ2-3	.	CASKGDRGRDTQYF	TGTGCCAGCAAAGGGGACAGGGGAAGGGATACGCAGTATTTT